This entry concerns a single T cell receptor beta chain. As yet, its antigen is unknown. The germline V gene encodes CDR1 MDHEN and CDR2 SYDVKM. V dropped 6 bases and J dropped 4 bases, with 12 bases sitting between them. This CDR3 has 13 residues. The source of the sample is a study of cytomegalovirus exposure and HLA in healthy donors. About the research overall: From some 190 million T cells, an earlier analysis saw 117 million unique TCR beta sequences. An early data release held 80 million or so unique TCRs from HLA-typed donors.

Whole-study findings and limits: Compared with the roughly 700-donor mean, an Asian-associated ancestry cluster reportedly had fewer N-insertions, according to a later analysis.

The PCR was carried out with 60 Vbeta primers and 13 Jbeta primers. Measured with immunoSEQ multiplex PCR; TCRdb has only the in-frame clones, and not every one. This sample contains around 210,000 clones. The receptor's source is a girl aged 2-10 years in good health and CMV-seropositive. This chain uses TRBV28 with TRBJ1-1; D is uncertain. Sequences were obtained from PBMCs. CDR3 sequence (DNA): TGTGCCAGCAGCCCTTTTTCTTTCACTGAAGCTTTCTTT. It codes for CASSPFSFTEAFF.